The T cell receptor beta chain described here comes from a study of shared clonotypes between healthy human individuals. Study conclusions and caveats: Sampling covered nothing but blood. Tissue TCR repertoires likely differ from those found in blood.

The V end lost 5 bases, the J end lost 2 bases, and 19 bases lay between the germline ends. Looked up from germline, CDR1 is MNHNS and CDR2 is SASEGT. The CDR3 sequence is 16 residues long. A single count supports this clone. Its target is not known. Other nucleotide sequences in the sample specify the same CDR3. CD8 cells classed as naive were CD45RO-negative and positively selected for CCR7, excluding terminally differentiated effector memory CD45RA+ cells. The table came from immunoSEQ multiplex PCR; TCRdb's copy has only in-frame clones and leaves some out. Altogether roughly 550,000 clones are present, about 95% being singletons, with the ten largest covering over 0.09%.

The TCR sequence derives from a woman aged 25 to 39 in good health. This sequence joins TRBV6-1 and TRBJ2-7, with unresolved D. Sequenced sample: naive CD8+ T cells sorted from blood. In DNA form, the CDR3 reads TGTGCCAGCAGTCAAGATGGGATCTCGTTGGCCTACGAGCAGTACTTC. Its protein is CASSQDGISLAYEQYF.